One and the same sample provided the 24 T cell receptor beta chains below, sequenced in a study of blood T cell repertoires in COVID-19. Only in-frame clones appear in the TCRdb table, and some are missing; sequencing was by immunoSEQ multiplex PCR. Found here are roughly 260,000 clones, about 85% of them singletons; the top ten hold about 2.2%. The sequenced sample was peripheral blood. These receptors were obtained from a woman between 50 and 59 years old who had recovered from COVID-19.

This clone has just a few counts. The chain joins TRBV7-9 to TRBJ1-2; D is unclear. Germline lookup yields CDR1 SEHNR and CDR2 FQNEAQ (reference sequence). Trimming took 3 bases from V and 4 from J, leaving 12 bases between them. There are 14 residues in the CDR3. CDR3 DNA sequence: TGTGCCAGCAGCTTGAACAGAGCTTTCTATGGCTACACCTTC. This gives the protein CASSLNRAFYGYTF.

This clone was detected only once. V and J are TRBV5-1 and TRBJ2-3; no definite D call. CDR3 length equals 15 residues. V lost 4 bases and J lost 2, with 14 bases in between. Germline CDR1 is SGHRS and CDR2 is YFSETQ. CDR3 in amino acids: CASSPRLSLTDTQYF. Written as DNA, the CDR3 is TGCGCCAGCAGCCCTAGGCTTAGCCTCACAGATACGCAGTATTTT.

The chain combines TRBV28 with TRBJ1-2; D may be TRBD1 (5 bases). Germline assignment: CDR1 MDHEN and CDR2 SYDVKM. The CDR3 extends over 17 amino acids. V was pared by 5 bases and J by 0 bases, with 19 bases between. CDR3 nucleotide sequence: TGTGCCAGCAGTGCGGGCCTGCGGGGCGGGGCTAACTATGGCTACACCTTC. This codes for CASSAGLRGGANYGYTF.

V is TRBV5-1 and J is TRBJ1-1; D perhaps matches TRBD1 (6 bases). This CDR3 has 14 amino acids. V was cut by 4 bases and J by 5 bases, with 15 bases left in between. Germline assignment: CDR1 SGHRS and CDR2 YFSETQ. The CDR3 nucleotides are TGCGCCAGCAGCCCTAGGGGGAGAGGGACTGAAGCTTTCTTT. Protein: CASSPRGRGTEAFF.

The chain links TRBV29-1 to TRBJ1-2; 9 nucleotides agree with TRBD1. Per the germline V gene, CDR1 is SQVTM and CDR2 is ANQGSEA. V lost 5 bases, J lost 5 bases, and 6 bases stayed unmatched. The CDR3 length is 13 residues. The CDR3 loop is CSVRTGAGYGYTF. CDR3 bases: TGCAGCGTTCGGACAGGGGCGGGTTATGGCTACACCTTC.

This chain joins TRBV14 and TRBJ1-1; 9 nucleotides agree with TRBD1. The V gene's germline CDR1 is SGHDN and CDR2 FVKESK. The CDR3 sequence is 12 residues long. V lost 6 bases, J lost 6 bases, and 2 bases stayed unmatched. This chain's CDR3 is CASRRQGAEAFF. CDR3 nucleotides: TGTGCCAGCAGGAGACAGGGGGCTGAAGCTTTCTTT.

The rearrangement uses TRBV5-6 and TRBJ1-5; 10 bases match TRBD1. The CDR3 totals 14 residues. Germline CDR1 and CDR2: SGHDT and YYEEEE. V lost 4 bases and J lost 7; bases outside the gene matches: 5. CDR3 in DNA: TGTGCCAGCAGCCTGACAGGGGGCGACCAGCCCCAGCATTTT. This gives the protein CASSLTGGDQPQHF.

Here the CDR3 DNA reads TGTGCCAGCAGCGTAGAGGTGACTAGCGGGAGGGGCGAGCAGTACTTC. Translating gives CASSVEVTSGRGEQYF. The chain has TRBV9 and TRBJ2-7; 14 bases map to TRBD2. V shed 0 bases, J shed 6 bases, and the junction held 5 bases outside the gene matches. Germline V CDR1 and CDR2: SGDLS, YYNGEE. The CDR3 contains 16 residues.

This chain uses TRBV5-4 with TRBJ2-5; 8 nucleotides match TRBD1. Germline values: CDR1 SGHNT, CDR2 YYREEE (reference sequence). The junction had 9 bases not matched to a gene; V was cut back by 0 bases and J by 5 bases. The CDR3 runs to 16 residues. The CDR3 nucleotides read TGTGCCAGCAGCTTGGAGGGCAGGGGGCTGGGGGAGACCCAGTACTTC. Amino acid sequence: CASSLEGRGLGETQYF.

This clone showed up just a few times. The chain employs TRBV29-1 and TRBJ2-5, with D maybe TRBD2 (6 bases). This CDR3 is 13 amino acids long. V lost 7 bases and J 5 bases, leaving 17 bases between the germline ends. The germline V gene encodes CDR1 SQVTM and CDR2 ANQGSEA. The DNA for the CDR3 is TGCAGCGCAGTCCGTGTCGGGGGTGAGACCCAGTACTTC. This translates into CSAVRVGGETQYF. Complete variable domain (other parts from reference TRBV29-1 and TRBJ2-5): SAVISQKPSRDICQRGTSLTIQCQVDSQVTMMFWYRQQPGQSLTLIATANQGSEATYESGFVIDKFPISRPNLTFSTLTVSNMSPEDSSIYLCSAVRVGGETQYFGPGTRLLVL.

The chain links TRBV5-8 to TRBJ1-2; 9 nucleotides line up with TRBD1. From germline, CDR1 is SGHTS and CDR2 YDEGEE. CDR3 length equals 15 residues. The J segment lost 2 bases and the V segment lost 9 bases, leaving 11 bases of the junction unmatched. The CDR3 protein is CATPRDRVFNYGYTF. The CDR3 DNA is TGTGCCACCCCTCGGGACAGGGTATTCAACTATGGCTACACCTTC.

The chain recombines TRBV10-3 with TRBJ1-1; 9 nucleotides line up with TRBD1. Trimming at V came to 0 bases and at J to 8 bases, leaving 4 bases not matched to a gene. The CDR3 has 14 residues. From germline, CDR1 is ENHRY and CDR2 SYGVKD. The CDR3 DNA reads as TGTGCCATCAGTGAGTCGGAGGGACAGGGAGAAGCTTTCTTT. This encodes CAISESEGQGEAFF.

The V call is TRBV6-5, the J call TRBJ1-1, with D perhaps TRBD1 (6 bases). Germline CDR1 reads MNHEY; CDR2 reads SVGAGI. V lost 11 bases to trimming and J lost 5 bases, with 18 bases between them. The CDR3 is 13 amino acids. The CDR3 loop reads CASSQGPGTEAFF. CDR3 nucleotides: TGTGCCTCCTCCCAGGGGCCCGGTACTGAAGCTTTCTTT.

The chain employs TRBV19 and TRBJ1-1; D ambiguous. CDR1 LNHDA and CDR2 SQIVND come from the germline V gene (reference sequence). CDR3 length: 15 residues. The V end lost 4 bases, the J end lost 4 bases, and 16 bases lay between the germline ends. The CDR3 sequence: CASSTTRVRVTEAFF. CDR3 DNA: TGTGCCAGTAGTACCACGAGGGTTAGAGTCACTGAAGCTTTCTTT.

This clone was seen many times. The rearrangement links TRBV19 to TRBJ2-7; 8 nucleotides match TRBD2. This CDR3 spans 12 amino acids. J gave up 4 bases and V 9 bases, and 5 bases lay outside the gene matches. From germline, CDR1 is LNHDA and CDR2 SQIVND (reference sequence). The CDR3 spells CASRGGKYEQYF. In DNA, the CDR3 is TGTGCCAGCCGCGGGGGGAAATACGAGCAGTACTTC.

Comments on this clone: This sample also contains other DNA sequences that code for the same CDR3. The chain carries TRBV9 and TRBJ1-2; TRBD1 might be the D (5 bases). Trimming removed 2 bases at V and 2 bases at J, with 10 bases between. Germline V gene data show CDR1 as SGDLS and CDR2 as YYNGEE. This CDR3 region has 14 residues. The CDR3 nucleotides are TGTGCCAGCAGCGTCGGACGGGGGAACTATGGCTACACCTTC. Translated: CASSVGRGNYGYTF.

V usage is TRBV7-2 and J usage is TRBJ1-5; a possible D gene is TRBD1 (6 bases). Germline CDR1 reads SGHTA; CDR2 reads FQGNSA. This CDR3 region has 16 residues. Trimming left V 4 bases short and J 2 bases short, with 15 bases between. Written as DNA, the CDR3 is TGTGCCAGCAGCTCTTCGGGACATAGGGGCAATCAGCCCCAGCATTTT. Protein product: CASSSSGHRGNQPQHF.

This rearrangement joins TRBV9 to TRBJ1-6; TRBD1 matches 11 bases. Trimming at V came to 2 bases and at J to 7 bases, leaving 5 bases not matched to a gene. CDR3 length equals 16 residues. The germline gives CDR1 SGDLS, CDR2 YYNGEE. The CDR3 is CASSVEGTGGNSPLHF. The CDR3 DNA sequence: TGTGCCAGCAGCGTGGAGGGGACAGGGGGGAATTCACCCCTCCACTTT.

The chain recombines TRBV28 with TRBJ2-5; 8 nucleotides match TRBD1. CDR1 is MDHEN and CDR2 is SYDVKM in the germline V gene. CDR3 length: 14 residues. The V segment lost 5 bases and the J segment 4 bases; nucleotides outside the gene matches: 6. Written as DNA, the CDR3 is TGTGCCAGCAGTGTACAGGGGGTTCCAGAGACCCAGTACTTC. It encodes CASSVQGVPETQYF. Full variable domain (rest looked up from reference TRBV28 and TRBJ2-5): DVKVTQSSRYLVKRTGEKVFLECVQDMDHENMFWYRQDPGLGLRLIYFSYDVKMKEKGDIPEGYSVSREKKERFSLILESASTNQTSMYLCASSVQGVPETQYFGPGTRLLVL.

J is TRBJ1-5 and V is TRBV9; no firm D call. The V gene's germline CDR1 is SGDLS and CDR2 YYNGEE. The CDR3 covers 15 residues. Trimming took off 1 base at V and 4 bases at J, with 12 bases between the two ends. Here the CDR3 reads CASSVNLNPNQPQHF. The CDR3 bases are TGTGCCAGCAGCGTAAACCTAAACCCGAATCAGCCCCAGCATTTT.

CDR3 bases: TGTGCCAGCAGCCAGGGACTAGCGGCCGGGGAGCTGTTTTTT. Protein product: CASSQGLAAGELFF. The genes are TRBV7-9 and TRBJ2-2; 11 bases fit TRBD2. Germline V gives CDR1 SEHNR, CDR2 FQNEAQ (reference sequence). V shed 5 bases and J 6 bases; nucleotides not matched to a gene: 2. The CDR3 loop spans 14 amino acids.

J is TRBJ1-1 and V is TRBV19; a possible D gene is TRBD1 (5 bases). The CDR3 length is 17 residues. In germline, CDR1 is LNHDA, CDR2 SQIVND (reference sequence). The ends were cut back, 1 base at V and 3 bases at J, with 18 bases in the middle. The DNA of the CDR3 is TGTGCCAGTAGTATAGCCCTCCCAGGACACCTTCACACTGAAGCTTTCTTT. It encodes CASSIALPGHLHTEAFF.

Details on this clone: Mismatch with germline at one junction end may stem from a read error. The chain carries TRBV5-4 and TRBJ2-5; TRBD2 is a possible D gene (7 bases). Germline V CDR1 and CDR2: SGHNT, YYREEE (reference sequence). The CDR3 length is 16 residues. CDR3 sequence (DNA): TGTGCCAGCAGCTTGGGAGGGAGGGGGTACCAGGAGACCCAGTACTTC. Residues: CASSLGGRGYQETQYF.

The chain uses TRBV2 and TRBJ1-2; TRBD1 aligns across 9 bases. V lost 7 bases to trimming and J lost 6 bases; unmatched junction nucleotides: 9. Germline assignment: CDR1 SNHLY and CDR2 FYNNEI. This CDR3 is 14 amino acids long. DNA for the CDR3: TGTGCCAGCATCCTGAGACAGGGGGGTGATGGCTACACCTTC. This encodes CASILRQGGDGYTF.